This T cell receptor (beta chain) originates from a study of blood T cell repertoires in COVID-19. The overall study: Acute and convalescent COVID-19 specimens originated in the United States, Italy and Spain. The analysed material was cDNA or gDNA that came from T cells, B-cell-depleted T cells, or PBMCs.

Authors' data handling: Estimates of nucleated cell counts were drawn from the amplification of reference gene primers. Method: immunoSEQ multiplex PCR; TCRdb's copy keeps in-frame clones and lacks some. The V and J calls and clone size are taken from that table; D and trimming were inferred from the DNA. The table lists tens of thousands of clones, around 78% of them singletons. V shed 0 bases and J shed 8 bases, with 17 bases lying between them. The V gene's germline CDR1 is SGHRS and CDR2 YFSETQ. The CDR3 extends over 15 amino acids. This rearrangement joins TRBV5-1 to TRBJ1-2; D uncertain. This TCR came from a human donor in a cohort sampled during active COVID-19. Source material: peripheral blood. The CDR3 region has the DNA TGCGCCAGCAGCTTGGTTGGAGGGAGTTTTCGCGGCTACACCTTC. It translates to CASSLVGGSFRGYTF.